These 28 T cell receptor beta chains originate from one sample sequenced in a study of cytomegalovirus exposure and HLA in healthy donors listed by TCRdb under 2017. The library was produced with the immunoSEQ multiplex PCR assay. TCRdb obtained this table from immuneACCESS and retained in-frame rearrangements with V and J assigned. These tables miss some clones; where compared with another copy, unresolved V genes account for less than half of the shortfall, and the remainder is unexplained. The sample data list 110,000 or so clones, and 70% to 90% of these were observed just once. The top ten clonotypes cover more than 1.5% of the sample. Input material: PBMCs. These receptors were collected from a man aged 18 to 30 in good health and CMV-seronegative.

The J gene is TRBJ1-1, the V gene TRBV12-5; D gene ambiguous. Germline V gene sequence: CDR1 LGHNT, CDR2 FRNRAP. V lost 2 bases, J lost 3 bases, and 7 bases lay in between. CDR3 size: 13 residues. The CDR3 DNA reads TGTGCTAGTGGTTTGAGCGGGGACACTGAAGCTTTCTTT. Translating gives CASGLSGDTEAFF.

V gene TRBV27 combines with J gene TRBJ2-3; 13 bases align to TRBD2. Germline V CDR1 and CDR2: MNHEY, SMNVEV (reference sequence). The CDR3 loop spans 15 amino acids. Trimming removed 6 bases from V and 6 bases from J; junction bases left unmatched: 6. This chain's CDR3 is CASRLGTSGTDTQYF. CDR3 sequence (DNA): TGTGCCAGCAGGCTGGGGACTAGCGGGACTGATACGCAGTATTTT.

The chain joins TRBV27 to TRBJ2-1; TRBD2 agrees at 8 bases. The germline V gene encodes CDR1 MNHEY and CDR2 SMNVEV (reference sequence). V lost 4 bases, J lost 5 bases, and 4 bases stayed unmatched. The CDR3 length is 14 residues. CDR3 coding DNA: TGTGCCAGCAGTTACGGGAGGGACGACAATGAGCAGTTCTTC. This gives the protein CASSYGRDDNEQFF.

V and J are TRBV5-1 and TRBJ1-2, with D possibly being TRBD1 (6 bases). Germline CDR1 reads SGHRS; CDR2 reads YFSETQ. The CDR3 is made up of 14 amino acids. The ends were cut back, 3 bases at V and 13 bases at J, with 22 bases in the middle. The CDR3 bases are TGCGCCAGCAGCTCGATTACAGGGAACGGAGGACTCACCTTC. It translates to CASSSITGNGGLTF.

The chain recombines TRBV27 with TRBJ1-3, with TRBD1 identical over 8 bases. The V gene end was trimmed by 4 bases and the J gene end by 5 bases; junction bases not matched to a gene: 7. Per the germline V gene, CDR1 is MNHEY and CDR2 is SMNVEV (reference sequence). This CDR3 has 15 amino acids. CDR3 sequence reads: CASSSIGQGRNTIYF. The CDR3 DNA reads as TGTGCCAGCAGTTCCATTGGACAGGGAAGAAACACCATATATTTT.

The chain links TRBV6-1 to TRBJ1-4; 12 positions agree with TRBD1. V trimming: 6 bases; J trimming: 8 bases; junction bases outside the gene matches: 7. Germline V gives CDR1 MNHNS, CDR2 SASEGT. This CDR3 has 15 residues. CDR3 residues: CASRGTGGQWEKLFF. The DNA for the CDR3 is TGTGCCAGCAGAGGGACAGGGGGCCAATGGGAAAAACTGTTTTTT.

CDR3 region: CATSRGLGGTGRTNEQFF. In DNA, the CDR3 is TGTGCCACCAGCAGAGGTTTGGGCGGGACAGGGAGAACCAATGAGCAGTTCTTC. The rearrangement uses TRBV15 and TRBJ2-1, with 9 positions matching TRBD1. Germline CDR1 is LNHNV and CDR2 is YYDKDF (reference sequence). V dropped 1 base and J dropped 6; count of bases not matched to a gene: 13. This CDR3 contains 18 residues.

The J gene is TRBJ2-1, the V gene TRBV19; D is ambiguous. CDR3 length: 15 residues. Trimming removed 7 bases from V and 0 bases from J, with 13 bases in between. CDR1 and CDR2 (germline): LNHDA, SQIVND (reference sequence). In DNA, the CDR3 is TGTGCCAGTACCGCGTATTCGAGCTCCTACAATGAGCAGTTCTTC. It codes for CASTAYSSSYNEQFF.

This sequence joins TRBV19 and TRBJ1-5; 12 bases agree with TRBD1. Germline CDR1 LNHDA, CDR2 SQIVND (reference sequence). The CDR3 consists of 17 residues. With 5 bases clipped from V and 5 bases from J, the junction kept 10 bases outside the gene matches. The CDR3 protein is CASSHRDRGPFDQPQHF. In nucleotides, the CDR3 is TGTGCCAGTAGTCACCGGGACAGGGGGCCTTTCGATCAGCCCCAGCATTTT.

The genes are TRBV5-1 and TRBJ2-3; D is ambiguous. V was clipped by 3 bases and J by 0 bases, with 8 bases between them. This CDR3 contains 14 residues. Germline CDR1 reads SGHRS; CDR2 reads YFSETQ. The CDR3 protein is CASSWVASTDTQYF. CDR3 sequence (DNA): TGCGCCAGCAGCTGGGTAGCTAGCACAGATACGCAGTATTTT.

The V call is TRBV10-1, the J call TRBJ2-3; 8 bases line up with TRBD2. The CDR3 consists of 15 residues. Germline CDR1 is WNHNN and CDR2 is SYGVQD (reference sequence). V trimming: 4 bases; J trimming: 3 bases; junction bases outside the gene matches: 6. CDR3 DNA: TGCGCCAGCAGTGTGCGTAGCGGGGCTACAGATACGCAGTATTTT. As protein: CASSVRSGATDTQYF.

V and J are TRBV5-5 and TRBJ1-2; D might be TRBD1 (6 bases). CDR1 is SGHKS, CDR2 YYEKEE, per germline (reference sequence). Trimming shortened V by 4 bases and J by 5 bases, and 24 bases separated the two germline ends. The CDR3 loop spans 17 amino acids. The CDR3 here is CASSADTTGAPRYGYTF. CDR3 nucleotides: TGTGCCAGCAGCGCGGACACGACAGGAGCCCCGAGGTATGGCTACACCTTC.

This sequence joins TRBV28 and TRBJ1-5; a weak D match, TRBD1 (5 bases). The V end was cut by 3 bases, the J end by 2 bases, with 14 bases between. CDR3 size: 16 residues. Germline V CDR1 and CDR2: MDHEN, SYDVKM. The DNA of the CDR3 is TGTGCCAGCAGTTTGGTGCAGGGTTTTGGCAATCAGCCCCAGCATTTT. It encodes CASSLVQGFGNQPQHF. Looking up the rest from reference TRBV28 and TRBJ1-5 gives the full variable domain: DVKVTQSSRYLVKRTGEKVFLECVQDMDHENMFWYRQDPGLGLRLIYFSYDVKMKEKGDIPEGYSVSREKKERFSLILESASTNQTSMYLCASSLVQGFGNQPQHFGDGTRLSIL.

The gene calls are TRBV6-5 and TRBJ1-3; maybe TRBD1 (6 bases). Germline CDR1 and CDR2: MNHEY and SVGAGI. The CDR3 has 13 residues. V was shortened by 7 bases and J by 8 bases, with 15 bases between the two germline ends. The CDR3 protein is CASKKQGVHTIYF. As DNA, the CDR3 is TGTGCCAGCAAGAAACAGGGAGTTCACACCATATATTTT.

The genes are TRBV5-8 and TRBJ2-5, with 9 bases matching TRBD2. The CDR3 runs 14 residues. V was pared by 4 bases and J by 9 bases, with 10 bases of the junction left unmatched. Germline V lookup: CDR1 SGHTS, CDR2 YDEGEE. The CDR3 region has the DNA TGTGCCAGCAGCCATTCCCCCCTAGCGGGGTCCCAGTACTTC. As protein: CASSHSPLAGSQYF.

This clone was found a few times. This chain connects TRBV9 to TRBJ1-2; D gene ambiguous. The CDR3 runs to 13 residues. In germline, CDR1 is SGDLS, CDR2 YYNGEE. The V and J ends lost 0 bases and 7 bases respectively, with 10 bases between them. This CDR3 is CASSVAGGSGYTF. In DNA, the CDR3 is TGTGCCAGCAGCGTAGCGGGTGGCTCTGGCTACACCTTC.

This clone has only one observation. The J gene is TRBJ1-2, the V gene TRBV28; 9 bases line up with TRBD1. Trimming took 6 bases from V and 1 from J; bases not matched to a gene: 6. CDR3 size: 15 residues. CDR1 is MDHEN, CDR2 SYDVKM, per germline. The CDR3 DNA follows: TGTGCCAGCAGCGGAGACAGGGGGATTAACTATGGCTACACCTTC. Translating gives CASSGDRGINYGYTF.

J is TRBJ2-3 and V is TRBV18; the D gene is possibly TRBD2 (5 bases). V was shortened by 2 bases and J by 3 bases, with 12 bases between the two germline ends. This CDR3 has 15 residues. Germline V gene sequence: CDR1 KGHSH, CDR2 LQKENI. CDR3 DNA: TGTGCCAGCTCACCAACAGCGGTAGGGACAGATACGCAGTATTTT. Translating it yields CASSPTAVGTDTQYF.

The chain is built from TRBV5-1 and TRBJ1-5; no clear D gene. V dropped 0 bases and J dropped 6 bases, with 13 bases sitting between them. Germline V lookup: CDR1 SGHRS, CDR2 YFSETQ. The CDR3 covers 15 residues. CDR3 bases: TGCGCCAGCAGCTTGGATGCGGGGTTGGGTCAGCCCCAGCATTTT. Amino acids: CASSLDAGLGQPQHF.

This clone was found a few times. The chain recombines TRBV15 with TRBJ1-2; 10 positions match TRBD1. V gave up 1 base and J gave up 4 bases; unmatched junction bases: 3. Germline V gene sequence: CDR1 LNHNV, CDR2 YYDKDF (reference sequence). The CDR3 consists of 15 residues. The CDR3 sequence: CATSRGDRGTYGYTF. CDR3 bases: TGTGCCACCAGCAGAGGGGACAGGGGTACCTATGGCTACACCTTC.

V is TRBV5-1 and J is TRBJ1-4, with 7 bases identical to TRBD1. The CDR3 is made up of 14 amino acids. Per germline, CDR1 SGHRS and CDR2 YFSETQ. The J segment lost 6 bases and the V segment lost 2 bases, leaving 4 bases of the junction unmatched. The CDR3 DNA follows: TGCGCCAGCAGCTTTGGGGACAGATATGAAAAACTGTTTTTT. It is translated as CASSFGDRYEKLFF.

This clone was recorded once. The gene calls are TRBV19 and TRBJ1-1; D remains ambiguous. The V end was cut by 1 base, the J end by 4 bases, with 10 bases between. Germline CDR1 LNHDA, CDR2 SQIVND (reference sequence). This CDR3 is 14 amino acids long. The CDR3 nucleotides read TGTGCCAGTAGTATAGTCGCGGCGGGCACTGAAGCTTTCTTT. Encoded protein: CASSIVAAGTEAFF. Supplemented by reference TRBV19 and TRBJ1-1, the full variable domain reads DGGITQSPKYLFRKEGQNVTLSCEQNLNHDAMYWYRQDPGQGLRLIYYSQIVNDFQKGDIAEGYSVSREKKESFPLTVTSAQKNPTAFYLCASSIVAAGTEAFFGQGTRLTVV.

CDR3 in DNA: TGTGCCAGCAGCTCCCGGGACTACCCCGGGGGAGATACGCAGTATTTT. Residues: CASSSRDYPGGDTQYF. The gene calls are TRBV13 and TRBJ2-3; 7 bases match TRBD2. Germline CDR1 PRHDT, CDR2 FYEKMQ (reference sequence). The V and J ends lost 4 bases and 5 bases, in that order; junction bases with no gene match: 12. This CDR3 comprises 16 residues.

The rearrangement joins TRBV4-2 to TRBJ2-1; a weak D match, TRBD2 (5 bases). Trimming stripped 0 bases from V and 9 bases from J, with 15 bases between. This CDR3 has 15 residues. Per germline, CDR1 LGHNA and CDR2 YNFKEQ. The CDR3: CASSQDSERPREQFF. CDR3 in DNA: TGTGCCAGCAGCCAAGATTCGGAGCGGCCCCGTGAGCAGTTCTTC.

The gene calls are TRBV7-2 and TRBJ1-2; D is undetermined. Germline-derived CDR1 and CDR2 are SGHTA and FQGNSA. The CDR3 runs 13 residues. Trimming removed 1 base from V and 2 bases from J, with 5 bases in between. In DNA form, the CDR3 reads TGTGCCAGCAGCTTAGGTCCGAACTATGGCTACACCTTC. It yields the protein CASSLGPNYGYTF.

The sample holds one count of this clone. The chain combines TRBV5-1 with TRBJ1-3; possible D gene TRBD1, 5 bases. CDR1 SGHRS and CDR2 YFSETQ come from the germline V gene. Trimming removed 4 bases at V and 3 bases at J, with 14 bases between. The length of the CDR3 is 15 residues. CDR3 amino acids: CASSPDSDIGNTIYF. The CDR3 DNA sequence: TGCGCCAGCAGCCCTGACAGCGATATTGGAAACACCATATATTTT.

This clone showed up just once. V usage is TRBV7-8 and J usage is TRBJ1-2; 7 nucleotides line up with TRBD1. There are 14 residues in the CDR3. V gave up 4 bases and J gave up 5 bases; unmatched junction bases: 7. CDR1 and CDR2 from the germline V gene are SGHVS and FQNEAQ. This CDR3 is CASSSGTAAYGYTF. The CDR3 region has the DNA TGTGCCAGCAGCTCAGGGACAGCCGCATATGGCTACACCTTC.

The chain carries TRBV4-1 and TRBJ2-5; 10 positions match TRBD2. Germline V CDR1 and CDR2: MGHRA, YSYEKL. The V segment lost 5 bases and the J segment 0 bases; nucleotides outside the gene matches: 15. The CDR3 runs to 19 residues. DNA of the CDR3: TGCGCCAGCAGCGCCCAGTTCTGGAGCGGGAGGGCCTACCAAGAGACCCAGTACTTC. It translates to CASSAQFWSGRAYQETQYF.